These 4 T cell receptor beta chains share one sample of origin, sequenced in a study of T-cell memory formation after mild COVID-19. MiXCR was run by TCRdb on the 5' RACE reads, yielding one entry per CDR3 protein. Among about 90,000 distinct CDR3 sequences listed, roughly 16% were seen once. The sequenced material came from PBMCs or a T cell subset sorted from them (not recorded which). Receptor source: a man between 18 and 29 years old who had mild COVID-19 (a few samples of this study predate the infection). Cell type and time point are not known.

This chain joins TRBV18 and TRBJ1-2, with TRBD1 identical over 7 bases. This CDR3 is built from 13 residues. J gave up 5 bases and V 1 base, and 1 base lay outside the gene matches. Germline lookup yields CDR1 KGHSH and CDR2 LQKENI. CDR3 bases: TGTGCCAGCTCACCACGGACAGGTTATGGCTACACCTTC. Its translation: CASSPRTGYGYTF. Complete variable domain (other parts from reference TRBV18 and TRBJ1-2): NAGVMQNPRHLVRRRGQEARLRCSPMKGHSHVYWYRQLPEEGLKFMVYLQKENIIDESGMPKERFSAEFPKEGPSILRIQQVVRGDSAAYFCASSPRTGYGYTFGSGTRLTVV.

This clonotype appeared once. The genes are TRBV7-8 and TRBJ2-7; 11 bases fit TRBD1. In germline, CDR1 is SGHVS, CDR2 FQNEAQ. The length of the CDR3 is 17 residues. The junction had 9 bases not matched to a gene; V was cut back by 3 bases and J by 2 bases. CDR3: CASSLDRGPIGAYEQYF. The DNA for the CDR3 is TGTGCCAGCAGCTTGGACAGGGGGCCCATAGGGGCCTACGAGCAGTACTTC.

The chain is built from TRBV4-1 and TRBJ2-2; D may be TRBD1 (6 bases). This CDR3 has 16 amino acids. Germline assignment: CDR1 MGHRA and CDR2 YSYEKL. Trimming shortened V by 6 bases and J by 6 bases, and 20 bases separated the two germline ends. The CDR3 here is CASRGANRVIAGELFF. CDR3 sequence (DNA): TGCGCCAGCAGAGGTGCTAACAGGGTGATCGCCGGGGAGCTGTTTTTT.

This clonotype showed up just a few times. The chain has TRBV10-3 and TRBJ2-1, with 9 positions matching TRBD2. This CDR3 is 17 amino acids long. With 1 base clipped from V and 4 bases from J, the junction kept 8 bases outside the gene matches. Germline CDR1 and CDR2: ENHRY and SYGVKD. The CDR3 is CAISELFGTSPYNEQFF. Written as DNA, the CDR3 is TGTGCCATCAGTGAGTTGTTTGGGACTAGCCCTTACAATGAGCAGTTCTTC.